These 32 T cell receptor beta chains were all obtained from the same sample, sequenced in a study of blood T cells in healthy people across ages. With a J-beta primer mix and a sample-barcoded 5' primer, a second PCR ran 7 to 11 cycles. Each CDR3 protein gets one entry after TCRdb re-called the 5' RACE reads with MiXCR. The sample yields about 620,000 distinct CDR3 sequences, around 50% seen once. The sequenced sample was blood. Source of these receptors: a woman of 80 years or more in good health.

The rearrangement joins TRBV20-1 to TRBJ1-5, with 7 bases that match TRBD1. Germline CDR1 DFQATT, CDR2 SNEGSKA (reference sequence). The V gene end was trimmed by 0 bases and the J gene end by 4 bases; junction bases not matched to a gene: 3. The CDR3 runs 14 residues. The CDR3 here is CSAREATGNQPQHF. DNA for the CDR3: TGCAGTGCTAGAGAGGCGACAGGGAATCAGCCCCAGCATTTT.

CDR3 amino acids: CASSLRSYQETQYF. The CDR3 DNA follows: TGTGCCAGCAGCCTGAGGTCCTACCAAGAGACCCAGTACTTC. J is TRBJ2-5 and V is TRBV11-1, with unresolved D. Germline V gene sequence: CDR1 SGHAT, CDR2 FQDESV (reference sequence). CDR3 size: 14 residues. V dropped 5 bases and J dropped 0 bases, with 10 bases sitting between them.

This clonotype has just a few counts. Germline and junction disagree at one end, which may indicate a read error. The V call is TRBV6-5, the J call TRBJ2-3; no clear D. The CDR3 is 13 amino acids. Germline CDR1 MNHEY, CDR2 SVGAGI. DNA for the CDR3: TGTGCCAGCAGTGACTCCGCGGCAGATACGCAGTATTTT. Translating it yields CASSDSAADTQYF.

The table lists this clonotype with many counts. The genes are TRBV27 and TRBJ1-2; possible D gene TRBD1, 6 bases. Trimming shortened V by 5 bases and J by 2 bases, and 15 bases separated the two germline ends. The CDR3 length is 15 residues. Germline CDR1 MNHEY, CDR2 SMNVEV (reference sequence). The CDR3 region is CASSHLRDKNYGYTF. The DNA of the CDR3 is TGTGCCAGCAGTCACCTCCGGGACAAGAACTATGGCTACACCTTC.

The J gene is TRBJ2-3, the V gene TRBV12-3 or TRBV12-4, with a weak D call TRBD2 (6 bases). The ends were cut back, 6 bases at V and 6 bases at J, with 16 bases in the middle. The CDR3 is 14 amino acids. CDR3 nucleotide sequence: TGTGCCAGCAGCCTAGGAGGGGTTGGTGATACGCAGTATTTT. Residues: CASSLGGVGDTQYF.

This clonotype was detected ten times or more. This chain connects TRBV27 to TRBJ2-7, with 7 nucleotides matching TRBD1. Trimming cost V 6 bases and J 1 base; bases outside gene matches: 6. Germline V gene sequence: CDR1 MNHEY, CDR2 SMNVEV (reference sequence). The CDR3 covers 14 residues. The CDR3 region has the DNA TGTGCCAGCAGAAGAGGGGGCAATTCCTACGAGCAGTACTTC. Translated: CASRRGGNSYEQYF.

The rearrangement uses TRBV28 and TRBJ1-2; 8 bases map to TRBD1. V dropped 1 base and J dropped 2; count of bases not matched to a gene: 3. This CDR3 is built from 15 residues. Per the germline V gene, CDR1 is MDHEN and CDR2 is SYDVKM. In nucleotides, the CDR3 is TGTGCCAGCAGTTTATCAGCAGGGGGCAACTATGGCTACACCTTC. Its protein product is CASSLSAGGNYGYTF.

This chain uses TRBV27 with TRBJ1-2; 8 bases fit TRBD1. J gave up 2 bases and V 8 bases, and 4 bases lay outside the gene matches. CDR3 length: 13 amino acids. CDR1 is MNHEY and CDR2 is SMNVEV in the germline V gene (reference sequence). The CDR3 loop reads CASSGQANYGYTF. CDR3 DNA sequence: TGTGCCAGCTCGGGACAGGCGAACTATGGCTACACCTTC.

This clonotype was seen just once. One junction end disagrees with the germline gene, perhaps due to a read error. The chain is built from TRBV12-3 or TRBV12-4 and TRBJ2-7; D is ambiguous. This CDR3 contains 14 residues. The CDR3 sequence is CASSLQLRAYERYF. The CDR3 DNA is TGTGCCAGCAGTTTACAGTTAAGGGCCTACGAGCGGTACTTC.

This clonotype was recorded a few times. The gene calls are TRBV29-1 and TRBJ2-1; D remains ambiguous. The better agreement between TRBJ2-7 and the DNA end casts doubt on the J call. The CDR3 sequence is 15 residues long. The germline CDR1 and CDR2 sequences are SQVTM and ANQGSEA. CDR3 nucleotides: TGCAGCGTTGCGAGCGACAAGAGCTCCTACAATGAGCAGTACTTC. It yields the protein CSVASDKSSYNEQYF.

Details on this clonotype: This may be a read error: a much more frequent sequence differs by one nucleotide. The chain uses TRBV12-3 or TRBV12-4 and TRBJ2-1; D gene unclear. The ends were cut back, 3 bases at V and 10 bases at J, with 13 bases in the middle. The CDR3 has 13 residues. CDR3 nucleotides: TGTGCCAGCAGTTTGGGGAAACGCTACGAGCAGTTCTTC. Protein sequence: CASSLGKRYEQFF.

This clonotype was seen ten or more times. The chain is built from TRBV3-1 and TRBJ2-7, with D possibly TRBD1 on 6 matching bases. Germline assignment: CDR1 LGHDT and CDR2 YNNKEL (reference sequence). The ends were cut back, 4 bases at V and 7 bases at J, with 17 bases in the middle. The CDR3 is 14 amino acids. The CDR3 coding sequence is TGTGCCAGCAGCCCGTTAGGGACAATCGGGGAGCAGTACTTC. Translation: CASSPLGTIGEQYF.

The rearrangement uses TRBV9 and TRBJ2-3; 9 nucleotides match TRBD2. Trimming took 3 bases from V and 4 from J; bases not matched to a gene: 9. CDR1 is SGDLS, CDR2 YYNGEE, per germline. The CDR3 is made up of 16 amino acids. The CDR3 spells CASSAPLAGVSDTQYF. CDR3 nucleotides: TGTGCCAGCAGCGCCCCCTTAGCGGGGGTGTCAGATACGCAGTATTTT.

This clonotype was seen many times. The rearrangement uses TRBV20-1 and TRBJ2-7, with D perhaps TRBD2 (5 bases). Per germline, CDR1 DFQATT and CDR2 SNEGSKA (reference sequence). The CDR3 has 15 amino acids. V lost 2 bases and J 0 bases, leaving 14 bases between the germline ends. CDR3 amino acids: CSARSGLSLSYEQYF. DNA of the CDR3: TGCAGTGCTAGATCTGGACTCAGCCTCTCCTACGAGCAGTACTTC.

CDR3 residues: CAVGLSYNEQFF. The CDR3, as DNA: TGTGCCGTAGGGCTCTCCTACAATGAGCAGTTCTTC. The gene calls are TRBV10-3 and TRBJ2-1; no firm D call. The germline V and J ends were trimmed by 11 bases and 0 bases, with 8 bases remaining between them. The germline gives CDR1 ENHRY, CDR2 SYGVKD. The CDR3 runs 12 residues.

This clonotype was recorded at least ten times. The chain has TRBV10-3 and TRBJ2-1, with D possibly called TRBD1 or TRBD2 (5 bases each). The ends were cut back, 5 bases at V and 2 bases at J, with 16 bases in the middle. This CDR3 has 16 amino acids. In germline, CDR1 is ENHRY, CDR2 SYGVKD. The CDR3 spells CAISRIGTPTYNEQFF. In DNA form, the CDR3 reads TGTGCCATCAGTCGAATAGGGACCCCCACCTACAATGAGCAGTTCTTC.

The chain has TRBV5-1 and TRBJ2-7, with D perhaps matching TRBD1 (5 bases). The V gene's germline CDR1 is SGHRS and CDR2 YFSETQ. The CDR3 runs to 13 residues. Trimming removed 3 bases at V and 5 bases at J, with 12 bases between. CDR3 nucleotide sequence: TGCGCCAGCAGCTCGATAGCCAGGGACGAGCAGTACTTC. Translated, it gives CASSSIARDEQYF.

The chain uses TRBV20-1 and TRBJ1-6, with TRBD1 matching 8 bases. The length of the CDR3 is 14 residues. J lost 7 bases, V lost 2 bases, and 4 bases had no gene match. In germline, CDR1 is DFQATT, CDR2 SNEGSKA (reference sequence). The CDR3 DNA is TGCAGTGCTAGATTGGGACAGGTGAATTCACCCCTCCACTTT. It yields the protein CSARLGQVNSPLHF.

On this clonotype itself: A read error may be the cause here, since a much bigger clone is one base away. The J gene is TRBJ2-5, the V gene TRBV5-1; 12 positions agree with TRBD2. This CDR3 has 17 amino acids. Germline-derived CDR1 and CDR2 are SGHRS and YFSETQ. Unmatched junction bases numbered 18, after V lost 4 bases and J lost 11 bases. DNA of the CDR3: TGCGCCAGCAGCACGGGGACTAGCGGGCTATACTACAATGAGCAGTACTTC. Its protein is CASSTGTSGLYYNEQYF.

This clonotype was observed a few times. The V call is TRBV7-3, the J call TRBJ1-1; D perhaps matches TRBD1 (6 bases). This CDR3 comprises 15 residues. V was pared by 4 bases and J by 1 base, with 13 bases between. Looked up from germline, CDR1 is SGHTA and CDR2 is FQGTGA. The DNA of the CDR3 is TGTGCCAGCAGCTCCCCAAGGGGGGGGAACACTGAAGCTTTCTTT. Protein sequence: CASSSPRGGNTEAFF.

This clonotype was recorded a few times. V usage is TRBV12-3 or TRBV12-4 and J usage is TRBJ1-5, with 7 bases lining up with TRBD1. V shed 6 bases and J 6 bases; nucleotides not matched to a gene: 11. There are 15 residues in the CDR3. In DNA, the CDR3 is TGTGCCAGCAGCCTCAACAGGGGAGGGGGTCAGCCCCAGCATTTT. It is translated as CASSLNRGGGQPQHF.

The count of this clonotype is one. A much larger clone differs from this one at a single base, so this may be a read error. V and J are TRBV28 and TRBJ2-5; TRBD1 or TRBD2 may be the D gene (5 bases each). This CDR3 is 15 amino acids long. Germline CDR1 and CDR2: MDHEN and SYDVKM. CDR3 loop: CANSLSGGLQETQYF. The CDR3 DNA follows: TGTGCCAACAGTTTAAGTGGGGGTCTCCAAGAGACCCAGTACTTC.

The chain links TRBV4-1 to TRBJ2-3; D remains ambiguous. The CDR3 extends over 15 amino acids. The germline V gene encodes CDR1 MGHRA and CDR2 YSYEKL. Trimming removed 4 bases at V and 4 bases at J, with 15 bases between. This CDR3 is CASSRSSRVADTQYF. CDR3 bases: TGCGCCAGCAGCCGTTCATCAAGAGTCGCAGATACGCAGTATTTT.

The chain is built from TRBV12-3 or TRBV12-4 and TRBJ2-1; 9 nucleotides align to TRBD2. CDR3 size: 13 residues. V trimming: 7 bases; J trimming: 7 bases; junction bases outside the gene matches: 5. The CDR3: CASKASGMNEQFF. The CDR3 nucleotides read TGTGCCAGCAAGGCTAGCGGGATGAATGAGCAGTTCTTC.

The V gene is TRBV10-3, the J gene TRBJ2-3; TRBD1 aligns across 9 bases. There are 20 residues in the CDR3. J was trimmed by 6 bases and V by 2 bases; bases with no gene match: 21. The germline gives CDR1 ENHRY, CDR2 SYGVKD. The CDR3 DNA sequence: TGTGCCATCAGTGAGCCGGGGACAGGGCTCCCGGGGGTCTTTGTGGATACGCAGTATTTT. As protein: CAISEPGTGLPGVFVDTQYF.

The chain links TRBV7-6 to TRBJ2-5; a possible D gene is TRBD2 (5 bases). The DNA end lines up better with TRBJ2-7; the J call may be wrong. The CDR3 runs 15 residues. Germline CDR1 is SGHVS and CDR2 is FNYEAQ. The CDR3 is CASSLVAGPAYEQYF. CDR3 DNA: TGTGCCAGCAGCTTAGTGGCGGGCCCAGCCTACGAGCAGTACTTC.

This clonotype appeared many times. The rearrangement joins TRBV20-1 to TRBJ2-3; D gene unclear. This CDR3 is built from 16 residues. Trimming stripped 2 bases from V and 4 bases from J, with 19 bases between. The germline gives CDR1 DFQATT, CDR2 SNEGSKA (reference sequence). The CDR3 DNA sequence: TGCAGTGCTAGACCCACAGCCCTAGTTCGACCAGATACGCAGTATTTT. Amino acid sequence: CSARPTALVRPDTQYF.

The V call is TRBV5-1, the J call TRBJ2-6; D possibly corresponds to TRBD1 (5 bases). The germline CDR1 and CDR2 sequences are SGHRS and YFSETQ. The CDR3 totals 17 residues. V was clipped by 0 bases and J by 4 bases, with 14 bases between them. The CDR3 loop reads CASSLEVQGSGANVLTF. CDR3 DNA sequence: TGCGCCAGCAGCTTGGAGGTGCAGGGATCCGGGGCCAACGTCCTGACTTTC.

The chain has TRBV24-1 and TRBJ2-5, with D unclear. V shed 4 bases and J shed 5 bases, with 10 bases lying between them. The CDR3 loop spans 13 amino acids. CDR1 is KGHDR, CDR2 SFDVKD, per germline. The CDR3 coding sequence is TGTGCCACCAGTGACGGGTTTTGGGAGACCCAGTACTTC. Translating it yields CATSDGFWETQYF.

The chain couples TRBV10-3 to TRBJ1-5; D uncertain. Germline loops: CDR1 ENHRY, CDR2 SYGVKD. This CDR3 comprises 14 residues. V was shortened by 5 bases and J by 8 bases, with 16 bases between the two germline ends. CDR3 protein: CAISRGQVAEPQHF. DNA of the CDR3: TGTGCCATCAGTCGCGGGCAGGTTGCGGAGCCCCAGCATTTT.

This chain uses TRBV2 with TRBJ2-2; 7 nucleotides line up with TRBD2. Looked up from germline, CDR1 is SNHLY and CDR2 is FYNNEI. This CDR3 is built from 15 residues. V lost 5 bases to trimming and J lost 6 bases; unmatched junction nucleotides: 9. Here the CDR3 reads CASSPSGAGAGELFF. CDR3 DNA: TGTGCCAGCAGTCCCAGCGGGGCGGGTGCCGGGGAGCTGTTTTTT.

This clonotype occurred a few times. This chain joins TRBV5-1 and TRBJ2-5; TRBD1 is a possible D gene (7 bases). The CDR3 has 15 residues. From germline, CDR1 is SGHRS and CDR2 YFSETQ. V lost 0 bases, J lost 11 bases, and 20 bases lay in between. The CDR3 DNA sequence: TGCGCCAGCAGCTTGGGACAGGGAGGTGAGAATGAGCAGTACTTC. It translates to CASSLGQGGENEQYF.